This entry describes one T cell receptor beta chain. The antigen is unknown. Libraries were prepared by immunoSEQ multiplex PCR; TCRdb keeps only in-frame clonotypes and omits some of them. This sample carries some 70,000 clones, approximately 78% of them seen once, and the ten largest clones take about 0.41%. This sample was taken from a study of OX40 agonist ivuxolimab in advanced cancers. Looking at the study overall: There were three patients with partial responses, one having hepatocellular carcinoma and two cutaneous melanoma. General study findings and limits: By week 6 at 0.1 to 3.0 mg/kg, blood CD4+ and CD8+ T cells had expanded clonally.

Cycle 7 day 1, cycle 4 day 1, and baseline were the timepoints at which blood was sampled. CDR1 SEHNR and CDR2 FQNEAQ come from the germline V gene (reference sequence). The CDR3 extends over 14 amino acids. Between the trimmed V and J ends, which lost 5 bases and 6 bases, there was a span of 14 bases. The receptor was derived from an adult with an advanced solid tumor such as melanoma, head and neck, liver or kidney cancer. Sample: CD4+ or CD8+ T cells sorted from blood, taken in a trial of the OX40 agonist ivuxolimab. The chain links TRBV7-9 to TRBJ2-1, with D possibly being TRBD1 (6 bases). CDR3 protein: CASSQGQYLNEQFF. DNA of the CDR3: TGTGCCAGCAGCCAAGGACAGTACCTCAATGAGCAGTTCTTC.